The 23 T cell receptor beta chains below come from one sample, sequenced in a study of blood T cell repertoires in COVID-19. Sequencing was performed with immunoSEQ multiplex PCR; in TCRdb, only in-frame clones are kept and a portion is missing. The sample lists about 250,000 clones, over 80% seen once, with over 1.5% in the top ten. Sequenced input: peripheral blood. These receptors were collected from a woman aged 40 to 50 who had recovered from COVID-19.

The CDR3 DNA reads TGTGCCCGGGCGGGTGGGGCCAACGTCCTGACTTTC. Protein sequence: CARAGGANVLTF. The chain joins TRBV30 to TRBJ2-6; tentatively, D is TRBD2 (5 bases). Trimming stripped 8 bases from V and 3 bases from J, with 8 bases between. Per germline, CDR1 GTSNPN and CDR2 SVGIG (reference sequence). The CDR3 is made up of 12 amino acids.

V and J are TRBV5-4 and TRBJ1-2; a possible D gene is TRBD1 (5 bases). CDR1 and CDR2 (germline): SGHNT, YYREEE (reference sequence). The CDR3 spans 13 residues. Trimming removed 3 bases at V and 7 bases at J, with 13 bases between. The CDR3 sequence: CASSSRQGIGYTF. The CDR3 bases are TGTGCCAGCAGCTCTAGGCAGGGTATTGGCTACACCTTC.

The gene calls are TRBV2 and TRBJ2-5, with TRBD1 matching over 7 bases. Trimming at V came to 3 bases and at J to 7 bases, leaving 5 bases not matched to a gene. This CDR3 contains 13 residues. CDR1 and CDR2 (germline): SNHLY, FYNNEI. CDR3 amino acids: CASSDRDRGTQYF. As DNA, the CDR3 is TGTGCCAGCAGTGACCGGGACAGAGGGACCCAGTACTTC.

This rearrangement joins TRBV28 to TRBJ2-1; 7 positions match TRBD1. Germline V CDR1 and CDR2: MDHEN, SYDVKM. Trimming took 5 bases from V and 3 from J; bases not matched to a gene: 7. The CDR3 sequence is 15 residues long. Here the CDR3 DNA reads TGTGCCAGCAGTCACCGGGACAGAGTCTACAATGAGCAGTTCTTC. This sequence encodes CASSHRDRVYNEQFF.

V is TRBV19 and J is TRBJ2-5; the D gene is possibly TRBD1 (5 bases). Deletions cut 3 bases from V and 2 bases from J, with 7 bases between. The CDR3 is 13 residues long. Per the germline V gene, CDR1 is LNHDA and CDR2 is SQIVND (reference sequence). The CDR3 DNA reads TGTGCCAGTAGTATTAACAGGCAAGAGACCCAGTACTTC. It yields the protein CASSINRQETQYF. The variable domain in full, completed from reference TRBV19 and TRBJ2-5, reads DGGITQSPKYLFRKEGQNVTLSCEQNLNHDAMYWYRQDPGQGLRLIYYSQIVNDFQKGDIAEGYSVSREKKESFPLTVTSAQKNPTAFYLCASSINRQETQYFGPGTRLLVL.

The chain links TRBV19 to TRBJ1-5; the D gene is possibly TRBD1 (6 bases). This CDR3 is built from 13 residues. Germline CDR1 LNHDA, CDR2 SQIVND (reference sequence). Trimming took off 4 bases at V and 7 bases at J, with 11 bases between the two ends. CDR3 amino acids: CASSNRAGQPQHF. The CDR3 DNA reads as TGTGCCAGTAGTAACAGGGCTGGGCAGCCCCAGCATTTT.

V gene TRBV5-1 combines with J gene TRBJ2-5; tentative D call: TRBD2 (5 bases). The germline V gene has CDR1 SGHRS and CDR2 YFSETQ. The CDR3 length is 12 residues. V lost 5 bases and J lost 1, with 6 bases in between. CDR3 DNA sequence: TGCGCCAGCAGGAGGGCCCAAGAGACCCAGTACTTC. It translates to CASRRAQETQYF.

For the CDR3, the DNA is TGCGCCAGCAGCGGTGGGGCCGGGACTAGCGTCAATGAGCAGTTCTTC. This encodes CASSGGAGTSVNEQFF. The chain links TRBV5-1 to TRBJ2-1, with 10 bases identical to TRBD2. Unmatched junction bases numbered 10, after V lost 4 bases and J lost 6 bases. The CDR3 has 16 amino acids. CDR1 is SGHRS and CDR2 is YFSETQ in the germline V gene.

The rearrangement joins TRBV5-5 to TRBJ2-1, with TRBD2 as a possible D gene (7 bases). The V and J ends lost 3 bases and 7 bases respectively, with 17 bases between them. The germline V gene encodes CDR1 SGHKS and CDR2 YYEKEE (reference sequence). The CDR3 is 15 amino acids. For the CDR3, the DNA is TGTGCCAGCAGCTCGGCTGGGGGGGCGCGGAATGAGCAGTTCTTC. Translating gives CASSSAGGARNEQFF.

The genes are TRBV28 and TRBJ1-3; 7 bases agree with TRBD1. The CDR3 spans 13 residues. Germline CDR1 is MDHEN and CDR2 is SYDVKM. After removal of 6 bases from V and 5 bases from J, the junction contained 4 bases not matched to a gene. The CDR3 nucleotides read TGTGCCAGCAGACAGGGGAATAGAAACACCATATATTTT. This sequence encodes CASRQGNRNTIYF.

The chain carries TRBV5-1 and TRBJ1-3, with 7 positions matching TRBD1. V lost 4 bases and J lost 2; bases outside the gene matches: 0. Germline CDR1 SGHRS, CDR2 YFSETQ. CDR3 size: 13 residues. CDR3 nucleotides: TGCGCCAGCAGCGGGACAGCTGGAAACACCATATATTTT. Residues: CASSGTAGNTIYF.

The chain carries TRBV21-1 and TRBJ1-1. TRBV21-1 has pseudogene status. The CDR3 is made up of 14 amino acids. The CDR3 sequence is CASSTGAGGTEAFF. As DNA, the CDR3 is TGTGCCAGCAGCACAGGGGCGGGAGGCACTGAAGCTTTCTTT.

V and J are TRBV30 and TRBJ2-7, with 8 positions matching TRBD1. The CDR3 runs 13 residues. With 4 bases clipped from V and 6 bases from J, the junction kept 8 bases outside the gene matches. Germline CDR1 reads GTSNPN; CDR2 reads SVGIG (reference sequence). The CDR3 DNA reads as TGTGCCTGGATCCCGGACAGGGAGCGCGAGCAGTACTTC. Amino acid sequence: CAWIPDREREQYF.

The chain combines TRBV6-1 with TRBJ1-6; 7 bases fit TRBD1. Germline V CDR1 and CDR2: MNHNS, SASEGT. V lost 1 base to trimming and J lost 7 bases; unmatched junction nucleotides: 4. The length of the CDR3 is 15 residues. The CDR3 region is CASSEVRGANSPLHF. The DNA for the CDR3 is TGTGCCAGCAGTGAAGTCAGGGGGGCCAATTCACCCCTCCACTTT.

The chain combines TRBV9 with TRBJ2-1, with TRBD2 as a possible D gene (6 bases). Per germline, CDR1 SGDLS and CDR2 YYNGEE. The V and J ends lost 0 bases and 7 bases respectively, with 14 bases between them. The CDR3 covers 15 residues. The CDR3 protein is CASSVVSGTENEQFF. As DNA, the CDR3 is TGTGCCAGCAGCGTAGTTTCCGGGACTGAAAATGAGCAGTTCTTC. The complete variable domain, with remaining parts taken from reference TRBV9 and TRBJ2-1, reads DSGVTQTPKHLITATGQRVTLRCSPRSGDLSVYWYQQSLDQGLQFLIQYYNGEERAKGNILERFSAQQFPDLHSELNLSSLELGDSALYFCASSVVSGTENEQFFGPGTRLTVL.

The CDR3 coding sequence is TGTGCCAGCAGTTACTCGAGCCCAGGGGACGGCTACACCTTC. This codes for CASSYSSPGDGYTF. J is TRBJ1-2 and V is TRBV6-5; a weak D match, TRBD1 (6 bases). Germline assignment: CDR1 MNHEY and CDR2 SVGAGI. V was shortened by 0 bases and J by 8 bases, with 13 bases between the two germline ends. CDR3 length: 14 amino acids.

The chain employs TRBV6-5 and TRBJ1-1, with D unclear. The length of the CDR3 is 15 residues. Trimming removed 3 bases at V and 0 bases at J, with 11 bases between. Germline loops: CDR1 MNHEY, CDR2 SVGAGI. CDR3 nucleotides: TGTGCCAGCAGTTATTCTGTGTACATGAACACTGAAGCTTTCTTT. Encoded protein: CASSYSVYMNTEAFF.

The chain carries TRBV7-9 and TRBJ2-7; the D gene is possibly TRBD1 (6 bases). The CDR3 extends over 13 amino acids. Trimming cost V 3 bases and J 1 base, with 7 bases left between them. Per germline, CDR1 SEHNR and CDR2 FQNEAQ (reference sequence). CDR3 sequence (DNA): TGTGCCAGCAGCTTCAGGGGTTCCTACGAGCAGTACTTC. Amino acid sequence: CASSFRGSYEQYF.

The rearrangement links TRBV5-1 to TRBJ2-1; D remains unclear. Germline CDR1 and CDR2: SGHRS and YFSETQ. Between the trimmed V and J ends, which lost 0 bases and 11 bases, there was a span of 15 bases. This CDR3 is built from 14 residues. CDR3 sequence (DNA): TGCGCCAGCAGCTTGGCTCCCTTAGCCGAAAAGCAGTTCTTC. Protein: CASSLAPLAEKQFF.

The J gene is TRBJ1-1, the V gene TRBV28; D ambiguous. The germline V gene encodes CDR1 MDHEN and CDR2 SYDVKM. V shed 3 bases and J shed 4 bases, with 15 bases lying between them. The CDR3 is made up of 15 amino acids. This CDR3 is CASSFPNTRSTEAFF. The CDR3 DNA follows: TGTGCCAGCAGTTTTCCGAACACGAGGAGCACTGAAGCTTTCTTT.

The chain carries TRBV3-1 (or the pseudogene TRBV3-2) and TRBJ2-7; 7 bases map to TRBD2. V gave up 5 bases and J gave up 4 bases; unmatched junction bases: 8. Germline V lookup: CDR1 LGHDT, CDR2 YNNKEL (reference sequence). The CDR3 spans 14 residues. The CDR3 spells CASSASPGGYEQYF. CDR3 bases: TGTGCCAGCAGCGCCTCCCCCGGGGGGTACGAGCAGTACTTC.

This rearrangement joins TRBV29-1 to TRBJ2-5; 10 bases are a match to TRBD2. Germline V gene lookup returns CDR1 SQVTM and CDR2 ANQGSEA. This CDR3 contains 15 residues. J gave up 7 bases and V 4 bases, and 12 bases lay outside the gene matches. CDR3 residues: CSVAPLSGGAGTQYF. The DNA of the CDR3 is TGCAGCGTTGCGCCCTTGAGCGGGGGGGCGGGGACCCAGTACTTC.

This clone has just a few counts. The V and J genes are TRBV5-1 and TRBJ2-3, with 10 bases fitting TRBD1. V lost 6 bases to trimming and J lost 0 bases; unmatched junction nucleotides: 10. The CDR3 runs to 17 residues. The germline gives CDR1 SGHRS, CDR2 YFSETQ. The CDR3 loop reads CASTDPLDRGSTDTQYF. The CDR3 DNA reads as TGCGCCAGCACGGACCCCTTGGACAGGGGGAGCACAGATACGCAGTATTTT. Supplemented by reference TRBV5-1 and TRBJ2-3, the full variable domain reads KAGVTQTPRYLIKTRGQQVTLSCSPISGHRSVSWYQQTPGQGLQFLFEYFSETQRNKGNFPGRFSGRQFSNSRSEMNVSTLELGDSALYLCASTDPLDRGSTDTQYFGPGTRLTVL.